These 8 T cell receptor beta chains originate from one sample sequenced in a study of high-grade serous ovarian cancer treatment subgroups (dated by TCRdb to the early 2020s). The tumor samples were collected prior to definitive surgery or chemotherapy. To prepare the library, the immunoSEQ multiplex PCR assay was applied. TCRdb retrieved this table from immuneACCESS and kept in-frame rearrangements only. Not all clones are present; in checked studies, unresolved V genes account for under half, and no reason is known for the remainder. The sample table holds 19,000 or so clones, of which approximately 77% were seen once. About 6.5% of the sample belongs to the ten largest clones. Source material: tumor tissue. These receptors came from a human donor with high-grade serous ovarian cancer.

The gene calls are TRBV7-9 and TRBJ1-5; D gene ambiguous. Germline-derived CDR1 and CDR2 are SEHNR and FQNEAQ (reference sequence). The V end lost 4 bases, the J end lost 6 bases, and 10 bases lay between the germline ends. The CDR3 is 13 amino acids. CDR3 sequence reads: CASSYSGFQPQHF. The CDR3 coding sequence is TGTGCCAGCAGCTACAGCGGTTTTCAGCCCCAGCATTTT. The variable domain in full, with the rest retrieved from reference TRBV7-9 and TRBJ1-5, is DTGVSQNPRHKITKRGQNVTFRCDPISEHNRLYWYRQTLGQGPEFLTYFQNEAQLEKSRLLSDRFSAERPKGSFSTLEIQRTEQGDSAMYLCASSYSGFQPQHFGDGTRLSIL.

The chain carries TRBV10-3 and TRBJ2-3; 12 bases map to TRBD2. The trim removed 7 bases at V and 4 bases at J, leaving 3 bases unmatched. The CDR3 is made up of 14 amino acids. The germline V gene encodes CDR1 ENHRY and CDR2 SYGVKD. This CDR3 reads CAINPSGRADTQYF. In DNA, the CDR3 is TGTGCCATCAATCCTAGCGGGAGGGCAGATACGCAGTATTTT.

V gene TRBV27 combines with J gene TRBJ1-1; tentatively, D is TRBD1 (6 bases). V gave up 3 bases and J gave up 6 bases, with 11 bases separating them. In germline, CDR1 is MNHEY, CDR2 SMNVEV (reference sequence). This CDR3 has 13 amino acids. This chain's CDR3 is CASSFYPGAEAFF. The CDR3 DNA follows: TGTGCCAGCAGTTTTTACCCAGGGGCTGAAGCTTTCTTT.

The V and J genes are TRBV9 and TRBJ2-5; the match to TRBD1 covers 9 bases. CDR1 and CDR2 (germline): SGDLS, YYNGEE. This CDR3 comprises 14 residues. V lost 4 bases, J lost 4 bases, and 5 bases stayed unmatched. The CDR3 loop is CASSPGTGTETQYF. The CDR3 nucleotides are TGTGCCAGCAGCCCCGGGACAGGGACAGAGACCCAGTACTTC.

The chain couples TRBV25-1 to TRBJ2-1; 7 bases fit TRBD2. The CDR3 has 18 amino acids. V was pared by 3 bases and J by 5 bases, with 16 bases of the junction left unmatched. Germline CDR1 reads MGHDK; CDR2 reads SYGVNS. The CDR3 DNA follows: TGTGCCAGCAGTGACAGCCATCGGCAGGCGGGAGCCGACAATGAGCAGTTCTTC. Translation gives CASSDSHRQAGADNEQFF. The entire variable domain, with the rest obtained from reference TRBV25-1 and TRBJ2-1, is as follows: EADIYQTPRYLVIGTGKKITLECSQTMGHDKMYWYQQDPGMELHLIHYSYGVNSTEKGDLSSESTVSRIRTEHFPLTLESARPSHTSQYLCASSDSHRQAGADNEQFFGPGTRLTVL.

This chain joins TRBV4-2 and TRBJ1-2; tentative D call: TRBD1 (5 bases). This CDR3 contains 14 residues. CDR1 and CDR2 (germline): LGHNA, YNFKEQ. V shed 1 base and J shed 3 bases, with 9 bases lying between them. CDR3 residues: CASSQAGTDYGYTF. Written as DNA, the CDR3 is TGTGCCAGCAGCCAAGCCGGGACGGACTATGGCTACACCTTC.

V usage is TRBV5-6 and J usage is TRBJ2-1; D may be TRBD2 (5 bases). The germline V and J ends were trimmed by 1 base and 10 bases, with 9 bases remaining between them. The CDR3 contains 12 residues. CDR1 is SGHDT and CDR2 is YYEEEE in the germline V gene. DNA of the CDR3: TGTGCCAGCAGCTTGCGTAAGCGGGAGCAGTTCTTC. Translating it yields CASSLRKREQFF.

This chain joins TRBV28 and TRBJ2-2, with D perhaps assigned TRBD1 or TRBD2 (5 bases each). Trimming cost V 6 bases and J 7 bases, with 12 bases left between them. The CDR3 length is 13 residues. The V gene's germline CDR1 is MDHEN and CDR2 SYDVKM. CDR3 residues: CASRWSGGGELFF. In DNA form, the CDR3 reads TGTGCCAGCAGATGGAGTGGGGGCGGGGAGCTGTTTTTT. The full variable domain, completed using reference TRBV28 and TRBJ2-2, is DVKVTQSSRYLVKRTGEKVFLECVQDMDHENMFWYRQDPGLGLRLIYFSYDVKMKEKGDIPEGYSVSREKKERFSLILESASTNQTSMYLCASRWSGGGELFFGEGSRLTVL.